These 27 T cell receptor beta chains originate from one sample sequenced in a study of early T cells in non-severe SARS-CoV-2 infection. TCRdb re-derived calls from the 5' RACE reads in MiXCR, one entry per CDR3 protein. The repertoire includes about 110,000 distinct CDR3 sequences, around 10% of them detected once, and more than 6.5% sits in the top ten. The specimen was whole blood. The source of these receptors is an adult who was a healthcare worker with PCR-confirmed SARS-CoV-2 infection or an uninfected control (not recorded which).

This clonotype turned up a few times. The chain combines TRBV20-1 with TRBJ2-1; TRBD2 matches 14 bases. Germline CDR1 and CDR2: DFQATT and SNEGSKA (reference sequence). The CDR3 totals 13 residues. Losses at the gene ends were 6 bases for V and 7 bases for J; bases not matched to a gene: 2. CDR3 loop: CSAGLAGGNEQFF. The CDR3 coding sequence is TGCAGTGCCGGACTAGCGGGAGGTAATGAGCAGTTCTTC.

The rearrangement links TRBV19 to TRBJ2-2; D is undetermined. Trimming stripped 1 base from V and 7 bases from J, with 4 bases between. The CDR3 has 12 amino acids. Germline V CDR1 and CDR2: LNHDA, SQIVND (reference sequence). CDR3 DNA: TGTGCCAGTAGTATAGGGGTCGGGGAGCTGTTTTTT. Translation: CASSIGVGELFF. The full variable domain, with the rest looked up from reference TRBV19 and TRBJ2-2, is DGGITQSPKYLFRKEGQNVTLSCEQNLNHDAMYWYRQDPGQGLRLIYYSQIVNDFQKGDIAEGYSVSREKKESFPLTVTSAQKNPTAFYLCASSIGVGELFFGEGSRLTVL.

This clonotype showed up many times. The rearrangement joins TRBV15 to TRBJ2-7; 12 bases are shared with TRBD1. The V gene's germline CDR1 is LNHNV and CDR2 YYDKDF (reference sequence). Trimming removed 1 base from V and 11 bases from J; junction bases left unmatched: 9. The CDR3 sequence is 15 residues long. Written as DNA, the CDR3 is TGTGCCACCAGCAGAGGACGGGACAGGGGGCTCATTGAGTACTTC. Translating gives CATSRGRDRGLIEYF. The variable domain in full, with the rest retrieved from reference TRBV15 and TRBJ2-7, is DAMVIQNPRYQVTQFGKPVTLSCSQTLNHNVMYWYQQKSSQAPKLLFHYYDKDFNNEADTPDNFQSRRPNTSFCFLDIRSPGLGDTAMYLCATSRGRDRGLIEYFGPGTRLTVT.

This clonotype was observed at least ten times. This chain connects TRBV6-2 or TRBV6-3 to TRBJ1-3; D is ambiguous. Germline CDR1 and CDR2: MNHEY and SVGEGT. The CDR3 sequence is 14 residues long. V was trimmed by 4 bases and J by 2 bases, leaving 9 bases between them. Here the CDR3 reads CASSWGGPGNTIYF. The CDR3 DNA reads TGTGCCAGCAGTTGGGGAGGACCTGGAAACACCATATATTTT.

This clonotype was recorded many times. The chain couples TRBV6-5 to TRBJ1-1; possibly TRBD1 for D (5 bases). This CDR3 region has 14 residues. Trimming took 7 bases from V and 3 from J, leaving 15 bases between them. Germline V gene sequence: CDR1 MNHEY, CDR2 SVGAGI. In nucleotides, the CDR3 is TGTGCCAGCATGCAGCTAGGGGCCGACACTGAAGCTTTCTTT. Residues: CASMQLGADTEAFF.

This clonotype was detected a few times. J is TRBJ2-7 and V is TRBV6-6; 12 nucleotides align to TRBD2. The germline gives CDR1 MNHNY, CDR2 SVGAGI (reference sequence). V lost 0 bases and J lost 6; bases outside the gene matches: 6. This CDR3 comprises 16 residues. CDR3 residues: CASSYSPTSGRPEQYF. CDR3 nucleotide sequence: TGTGCCAGCAGTTACTCCCCCACTAGCGGGAGGCCCGAGCAGTACTTC.

This clonotype occurred many times. The chain couples TRBV29-1 to TRBJ1-1, with unresolved D. Trimming cost V 2 bases and J 1 base, with 14 bases left between them. Germline CDR1 is SQVTM and CDR2 is ANQGSEA. The CDR3 sequence is 15 residues long. CDR3 nucleotides: TGCAGCGTTGAAAGAACAGTCACCCCGAACACTGAAGCTTTCTTT. Translation: CSVERTVTPNTEAFF.

This clonotype was seen only a few times. The rearrangement uses TRBV2 and TRBJ2-1; 7 positions agree with TRBD1. Germline values: CDR1 SNHLY, CDR2 FYNNEI. The CDR3 has 12 residues. The V gene end was trimmed by 6 bases and the J gene end by 5 bases; junction bases not matched to a gene: 1. DNA for the CDR3: TGTGCCAGCAGACAGGGGAACAATGAGCAGTTCTTC. This encodes CASRQGNNEQFF.

The genes are TRBV12-3 or TRBV12-4 and TRBJ2-2, with TRBD1 matching over 11 bases. The V and J ends lost 9 bases and 3 bases, in that order; junction bases with no gene match: 12. There are 17 residues in the CDR3. The chain's CDR3 is CASELGPGQGDTGELFF. The CDR3 DNA sequence: TGTGCCAGTGAATTGGGGCCGGGACAGGGGGACACCGGGGAGCTGTTTTTT.

This clonotype was counted a few times. The chain carries TRBV29-1 and TRBJ2-7; no clear D. The CDR3 covers 11 residues. Germline CDR1 and CDR2: SQVTM and ANQGSEA. V gave up 6 bases and J gave up 5 bases, with 11 bases separating them. The CDR3 nucleotides are TGCAGCGTAAGGGTAGGTCACGAGCAGTACTTC. Its translation: CSVRVGHEQYF.

This clonotype was recorded at least ten times. The CDR3 protein is CSARDRTSVGLYEQYF. The CDR3 coding sequence is TGCAGTGCTAGAGATCGGACTAGCGTGGGGCTGTACGAGCAGTACTTC. This chain joins TRBV20-1 and TRBJ2-7; 9 nucleotides align to TRBD2. The CDR3 loop spans 16 amino acids. Germline V lookup: CDR1 DFQATT, CDR2 SNEGSKA (reference sequence). V gave up 0 bases and J gave up 4 bases; unmatched junction bases: 10.

The chain carries TRBV13 and TRBJ1-5, with 7 positions matching TRBD1. With 6 bases clipped from V and 5 bases from J, the junction kept 19 bases outside the gene matches. Germline V CDR1 and CDR2: PRHDT, FYEKMQ (reference sequence). The CDR3 extends over 18 amino acids. CDR3 region: CASSSRVEGAQVDQPQHF. The CDR3 DNA is TGTGCCAGCAGTTCACGGGTTGAGGGGGCGCAGGTAGATCAGCCCCAGCATTTT.

J is TRBJ2-2 and V is TRBV7-3, with TRBD1 matching over 9 bases. The CDR3 is 13 residues long. CDR1 and CDR2 (germline): SGHTA, FQGTGA. Trimming removed 5 bases from V and 10 bases from J; junction bases left unmatched: 5. Here the CDR3 DNA reads TGTGCCAGCAGCCGAGGACAGGGGACGGAGCTGTTTTTT. This gives the protein CASSRGQGTELFF.

This clonotype was seen only a few times. The gene calls are TRBV6-6 and TRBJ2-1; TRBD2 matches 11 bases. V lost 5 bases to trimming and J lost 10 bases; unmatched junction nucleotides: 4. The germline gives CDR1 MNHNY, CDR2 SVGAGI (reference sequence). The CDR3 sequence is 13 residues long. The CDR3, as DNA: TGTGCCAGCAGTACTAGCGGGAGATGGGAGCAGTTCTTC. This translates into CASSTSGRWEQFF.

The chain carries TRBV29-1 and TRBJ2-3; TRBD2 aligns across 9 bases. The CDR3 extends over 13 amino acids. V gave up 7 bases and J gave up 5 bases; unmatched junction bases: 7. Germline assignment: CDR1 SQVTM and CDR2 ANQGSEA. The CDR3: CSGGGRARDTQYF. CDR3 nucleotides: TGCAGCGGTGGCGGGAGGGCCAGAGATACGCAGTATTTT.

The V and J genes are TRBV29-1 and TRBJ2-4; the D gene is possibly TRBD1 (6 bases). From germline, CDR1 is SQVTM and CDR2 ANQGSEA. The CDR3 spans 16 residues. V was cut by 0 bases and J by 0 bases, with 12 bases left in between. The CDR3 DNA sequence: TGCAGCGTTGAAGATGTTGGGGGCTTAGCCAAAAACATTCAGTACTTC. This translates into CSVEDVGGLAKNIQYF.

This clonotype was detected a few times. At one boundary the junction diverges from the germline segment, which might be a read error. The chain joins TRBV11-2 to TRBJ2-1; 10 nucleotides agree with TRBD2. The CDR3 runs 16 residues. The germline V gene encodes CDR1 SGHAT and CDR2 FQNNGV. CDR3 region: CASSLDSVLAGSHRLF. CDR3 DNA sequence: TGTGCCAGCAGCTTAGATAGCGTACTAGCGGGATCCCATCGGCTGTTC.

This clonotype was seen at least ten times. The chain couples TRBV12-3 or TRBV12-4 to TRBJ1-1; D not resolved. The V end lost 0 bases, the J end lost 3 bases, and 5 bases lay between the germline ends. This CDR3 contains 13 residues. The CDR3 sequence is CASSLAGDTEAFF. In nucleotides, the CDR3 is TGTGCCAGCAGTTTAGCCGGGGACACTGAAGCTTTCTTT.

This clonotype showed up many times. The rearrangement uses TRBV4-3 and TRBJ2-7, with 10 positions matching TRBD2. J gave up 4 bases and V 4 bases, and 1 base lay outside the gene matches. There are 13 residues in the CDR3. CDR1 and CDR2 (germline): LGHNA, YSLEER. As DNA, the CDR3 is TGCGCCAGCAGCCCTAGCGGGAGTTACGAGCAGTACTTC. Protein: CASSPSGSYEQYF.

This clonotype was counted between two and nine times. The chain carries TRBV3-1 and TRBJ1-1; D call uncertain. This CDR3 is 11 amino acids long. With 3 bases removed from V and 9 bases from J, the gap between germline ends came to 8 bases. Germline V CDR1 and CDR2: LGHDT, YNNKEL (reference sequence). The CDR3 nucleotides read TGTGCCAGCAGCCAGCGAAAGAAAGCTTTCTTT. The encoded protein is CASSQRKKAFF.

This clonotype was detected ten times or more. This chain links TRBV9 with TRBJ2-1, with D unclear. The CDR3 runs to 10 residues. Looked up from germline, CDR1 is SGDLS and CDR2 is YYNGEE. The V end lost 6 bases, the J end lost 7 bases, and 5 bases lay between the germline ends. The CDR3 is CASKGNEQFF. The CDR3 DNA reads TGTGCCAGCAAGGGAAATGAGCAGTTCTTC.

The DNA for the CDR3 is TGTGCCAGCAGTTACCTGGGACTAGCGGGAGGAGTGGAGCAGTACTTC. Its protein product is CASSYLGLAGGVEQYF. J is TRBJ2-7 and V is TRBV6-2 or TRBV6-3, with 15 bases identical to TRBD2. This CDR3 has 16 residues. Germline CDR1 MNHEY, CDR2 SVGEGT. V lost 2 bases to trimming and J lost 7 bases; unmatched junction nucleotides: 6.

This clonotype was observed many times. The CDR3 DNA follows: TGCGCCAGCAGCTCTAGCGGGGGGCAAGAGACCCAGTACTTC. This codes for CASSSSGGQETQYF. The chain employs TRBV5-1 and TRBJ2-5, with TRBD2 identical over 11 bases. V gave up 3 bases and J gave up 2 bases; unmatched junction bases: 0. In germline, CDR1 is SGHRS, CDR2 YFSETQ. The CDR3 length is 14 residues.

This clonotype has at least ten counts. V usage is TRBV6-2 or TRBV6-3 and J usage is TRBJ2-2; 14 bases map to TRBD2. Germline CDR1 and CDR2: MNHEY and SVGEGT. This CDR3 is built from 20 residues. V dropped 6 bases and J dropped 0; count of bases not matched to a gene: 12. CDR3 coding DNA: TGTGCCAGCAGCGGGATTGGTGGGACTAGCGGGAGAACGAACACCGGGGAGCTGTTTTTT. This sequence encodes CASSGIGGTSGRTNTGELFF.

The table lists this clonotype with a few counts. J is TRBJ2-7 and V is TRBV28, with 12 bases that match TRBD2. This CDR3 comprises 13 residues. Germline V lookup: CDR1 MDHEN, CDR2 SYDVKM. The V gene end was trimmed by 8 bases and the J gene end by 6 bases; junction bases not matched to a gene: 5. The CDR3 spells CASRLAGEGEQYF. CDR3 DNA sequence: TGTGCCAGCCGACTAGCGGGAGAAGGCGAGCAGTACTTC.

The J gene is TRBJ2-2, the V gene TRBV7-8; D is unresolved. Germline V gene lookup returns CDR1 SGHVS and CDR2 FQNEAQ. Trimming took off 3 bases at V and 5 bases at J, with 13 bases between the two ends. The CDR3 totals 15 residues. CDR3 region: CASSFKQTWTGELFF. CDR3 nucleotide sequence: TGTGCCAGCAGCTTTAAGCAGACGTGGACCGGGGAGCTGTTTTTT.

This clonotype has ten or more counts. V is TRBV27 and J is TRBJ2-7; the D gene is possibly TRBD1 (5 bases). This CDR3 has 15 residues. Trimming took 5 bases from V and 5 from J, leaving 19 bases between them. Germline V CDR1 and CDR2: MNHEY, SMNVEV (reference sequence). Here the CDR3 reads CASSPYRPVGNEQYF. The DNA of the CDR3 is TGTGCCAGCAGTCCCTACAGGCCTGTTGGGAACGAGCAGTACTTC.